This T cell receptor beta chain was identified in a study of cytomegalovirus exposure and HLA in healthy donors. Study conclusions and caveats: A link between a missense DCLRE1C variant and TCR beta V- and J-gene trimming emerged from a later analysis. Immune exposure data for these donors was limited to CMV serostatus. Reportedly, cytomegalovirus status was diagnosed with high sensitivity and specificity.

Germline trimming cut 1 base from V and 2 bases from J; bases unmatched to any gene: 16. The length of the CDR3 is 19 residues. Germline loops: CDR1 SGHDN, CDR2 FVKESK. PCR used 60 Vbeta primers and 13 Jbeta primers. Clones were read by immunoSEQ multiplex PCR, and TCRdb kept only the in-frame ones, dropping some. The data contain about 150,000 clones, 80% of them seen just once; the ten biggest clones take up 1%. This clone was seen only a few times. Its target is unknown. Unrecorded immune exposures were likely, despite nominal health at sampling. The source is a woman aged 50 to 60 in good health and CMV-seropositive. V is TRBV14 and J is TRBJ2-7; 8 bases match TRBD1. The sample consisted of PBMCs. The CDR3 DNA sequence: TGTGCCAGCAGCCAAGTTAGTCGACAGGGGCATCCCCTGGCCTACGAGCAGTACTTC. This translates into CASSQVSRQGHPLAYEQYF.